A single sample gave rise to the 9 T cell receptor beta chains below, sequenced in a study of early T cells in non-severe SARS-CoV-2 infection. TCRdb called the 5' RACE reads again in MiXCR, with one record for every CDR3 protein. The table lists approximately 64,000 distinct CDR3 sequences, 15% to 20% of them singletons, with approximately 9% in the top ten. Sequences were derived from whole blood, sampled at baseline. The receptor set was obtained from an adult who was a healthcare worker with PCR-confirmed SARS-CoV-2 infection or an uninfected control (not recorded which).

Many counts were recorded for this clonotype. This chain links TRBV2 with TRBJ2-2; 11 bases line up with TRBD2. In germline, CDR1 is SNHLY, CDR2 FYNNEI. With V trimmed by 11 bases and J by 5 bases, 4 bases remained unmatched. This CDR3 region has 13 residues. CDR3 nucleotide sequence: TGTGCCTGCCCTAGCGGGGGGACCGGGGAGCTGTTTTTT. It translates to CACPSGGTGELFF.

The genes are TRBV3-1 and TRBJ2-2; 10 bases fit TRBD2. The CDR3 sequence is 16 residues long. The trim removed 2 bases at V and 4 bases at J, leaving 4 bases unmatched. Germline assignment: CDR1 LGHDT and CDR2 YNNKEL (reference sequence). CDR3 amino acids: CASSQIGTSATGELFF. CDR3 sequence (DNA): TGTGCCAGCAGCCAAATCGGGACTAGCGCCACCGGGGAGCTGTTTTTT.

This clonotype has more than one count but fewer than ten. This rearrangement joins TRBV4-2 to TRBJ2-2; D may be TRBD2 (5 bases). CDR3 length equals 14 residues. V was shortened by 0 bases and J by 7 bases, with 9 bases between the two germline ends. Germline CDR1 reads LGHNA; CDR2 reads YNFKEQ. The CDR3 nucleotides read TGTGCCAGCAGCCAAGAGAAGGGAGTCGGGGAGCTGTTTTTT. It translates to CASSQEKGVGELFF.

The DNA for the CDR3 is TGTGCCAAGAGGACAGGGGGCGACACCGGGGAGCTGTTTTTT. It encodes CAKRTGGDTGELFF. The chain employs TRBV6-1 and TRBJ2-2; 11 bases fit TRBD1. Germline V CDR1 and CDR2: MNHNS, SASEGT. The CDR3 is 14 amino acids. With V trimmed by 10 bases and J by 3 bases, 4 bases remained unmatched.

The chain couples TRBV9 to TRBJ2-5; TRBD2 is a possible D gene (6 bases). Per germline, CDR1 SGDLS and CDR2 YYNGEE. The CDR3 totals 13 residues. Trimming took off 6 bases at V and 7 bases at J, with 16 bases between the two ends. DNA for the CDR3: TGTGCCAGCACGGACCGACTGGAGGGGACCCAGTACTTC. As protein: CASTDRLEGTQYF.

This clonotype was observed a few times. The rearrangement uses TRBV10-2 and TRBJ2-5; D is ambiguous. The germline V and J ends were trimmed by 4 bases and 7 bases, with 7 bases remaining between them. Germline V gene sequence: CDR1 WSHSY, CDR2 SAAADI. The CDR3 loop spans 11 amino acids. DNA for the CDR3: TGCGCCAGCAGTGTCCTCGGGACCCAGTACTTC. It codes for CASSVLGTQYF.

In its sample, this clonotype was seen a few times. J is TRBJ1-6 and V is TRBV30; tentatively, D is TRBD1 (6 bases). CDR3 length: 14 residues. CDR1 GTSNPN and CDR2 SVGIG come from the germline V gene (reference sequence). V was trimmed by 2 bases and J by 7 bases, leaving 12 bases between them. The CDR3 DNA reads as TGTGCCTGGAGTAAGGGCCAGGGGAATTCACCCCTCCACTTT. Its protein is CAWSKGQGNSPLHF.

This sequence joins TRBV6-5 and TRBJ2-1, with 13 bases that match TRBD2. Germline lookup yields CDR1 MNHEY and CDR2 SVGAGI. V was clipped by 4 bases and J by 7 bases; unmatched bases: 4. This CDR3 spans 15 amino acids. The CDR3 DNA reads as TGTGCCAGCAGTTCAGGGACTAGCGGGATGAATGAGCAGTTCTTC. Amino acid sequence: CASSSGTSGMNEQFF.

This clonotype was recorded many times. The gene calls are TRBV7-6 and TRBJ2-7, with TRBD1 as a possible D gene (6 bases). The CDR3 sequence is 16 residues long. Germline V gene sequence: CDR1 SGHVS, CDR2 FNYEAQ. V was clipped by 0 bases and J by 6 bases, with 18 bases between them. The CDR3 protein is CASSLAAGRGRSEQYF. The CDR3 DNA follows: TGTGCCAGCAGCTTAGCGGCGGGCAGGGGAAGAAGCGAGCAGTACTTC. Full variable domain (rest looked up from reference TRBV7-6 and TRBJ2-7): GAGVSQSPRYKVTKRGQDVALRCDPISGHVSLYWYRQALGQGPEFLTYFNYEAQQDKSGLPNDRFSAERPEGSISTLTIQRTEQRDSAMYRCASSLAAGRGRSEQYFGPGTRLTVT.